This T cell receptor (beta chain) stems from a study of shared clonotypes between healthy human individuals. Genomic DNA from each subset was divided evenly over several immunoSEQ plates. The repertoire was sequenced with immunoSEQ multiplex PCR; TCRdb's copy has only in-frame clones and lacks some. The table has about 680,000 clones, less than 80% seen once. This CDR3 is 14 amino acids long. V lost 6 bases and J lost 7, with 19 bases in between. Per the germline V gene, CDR1 is MDHEN and CDR2 is SYDVKM. All donors qualified as healthy HIV-negative adults and had experienced no recent acute infections or vaccinations. This clone was counted between two and nine times.

The sequenced sample consisted of memory CD4+ T cells sorted from blood. Noted subset: CD45RA-negative fraction. This chain uses TRBV28 with TRBJ2-7; D may match TRBD1 or TRBD2 (5 bases each). The receptor's source is a woman aged 25-40 years in good health. In nucleotides, the CDR3 is TGTGCCAGCAGCCTCGGGGCCGCCTTGCGTGAGCAGTACTTC. As protein: CASSLGAALREQYF. Full variable domain (remainder filled in from reference TRBV28 and TRBJ2-7): DVKVTQSSRYLVKRTGEKVFLECVQDMDHENMFWYRQDPGLGLRLIYFSYDVKMKEKGDIPEGYSVSREKKERFSLILESASTNQTSMYLCASSLGAALREQYFGPGTRLTVT.